The present T cell receptor beta chain was sequenced within a study of T cells in Graves' hyperthyroidism and ophthalmopathy. Regarding the study as a whole: Blood also showed most of the thyroid clonotypes that were expanded above 0.001.

RNA transcripts provided the source from which TCR beta CDR3 regions were amplified. TCR CDR3 regions were first amplified by RT-PCR with HTBI primers. TCRdb re-called the multiplex PCR reads through MiXCR, storing one row per CDR3 protein. The sample includes approximately 400,000 distinct CDR3 sequences, around 15% of them seen just once. Turning to this clonotype: The antigen remains undetermined.

Each 10 ml fresh peripheral blood draw supplied the PBMCs. The sequenced sample consisted of blood. The sequence derives from a man aged 45 to 65 with Graves' ophthalmopathy.

This CDR3 is CASSLDSLTEQFF. Here the CDR3 DNA reads TGTGCCAGCAGCTTAGATTCTCTGACTGAGCAGTTCTTC. The V call is TRBV7-2, the J call TRBJ2-1; D uncertain. Germline CDR1 and CDR2: SGHTA and FQGNSA. The V end lost 1 base, the J end lost 9 bases, and 10 bases lay between the germline ends. The CDR3 length is 13 residues.